A selection of T cell receptor beta chains follows, all from one sample in a study of Graves' ophthalmopathy and Graves' hyperthyroidism. TCRdb re-called the multiplex PCR reads through MiXCR, storing one row per CDR3 protein. This table holds about 220,000 distinct CDR3 sequences, 20% to 25% found once. Sequenced: peripheral blood. The receptors here all came from a woman in her 50s with Graves' ophthalmopathy. Each CDR3 is given with its conserved first and last residue. D genes are given only for firm matches. Clone size appears in some rows only: once, few, many, or a class for an expanded clone.

D gene	clone size	V gene	J gene	CDR3 DNA	CDR3 protein
NA	many	TRBV28	TRBJ1-5	TGTGCCAGCAGTTTAAATCTGAAGCAGCCCCAGCATTTT	CASSLNLKQPQHF
NA	NA	TRBV5-1	TRBJ2-3	TGCGCCAGCAGCTACACAGGGTTGCCAGATACGCAGTATTTT	CASSYTGLPDTQYF
NA	NA	TRBV6-2/TRBV6-3	TRBJ1-5	TGTGCCAGCAGTTACAATTGGGGCCAGCCCCAGCATTTT	CASSYNWGQPQHF
NA	NA	TRBV28	TRBJ1-6	TGTGCCAGCAGTTCCTTCGGTATTTCACCCCTCCACTTT	CASSSFGISPLHF
TRBD1	many	TRBV11-2	TRBJ2-5	TGTGCCAGCACCTGGGACAGGGAAGAGACCCAGTACTTC	CASTWDREETQYF
NA	few	TRBV25-1	TRBJ1-6	TGTGCCAGCCAACCTAAGGGTGGAAGTTCACCCCTCCACTTT	CASQPKGGSSPLHF
NA	many	TRBV28	TRBJ1-2	TGTGCCAGCATGGAACCGGGACAACGATACTATGGCTACACCTTC	CASMEPGQRYYGYTF
NA	many	TRBV28	TRBJ1-2	TGTGCCAGCAGCCTAGGGGGGGAAGGCTACACCTTC	CASSLGGEGYTF
NA	many	TRBV24-1	TRBJ2-5	TGTGCCACCAGTGATTTTGCAGATTACCAAGAGACCCAGTACTTC	CATSDFADYQETQYF
NA	many	TRBV12-3/TRBV12-4	TRBJ1-5	TGTGCCAGCAGTTTCAAAGGCGACCAGCCCCAGCATTTT	CASSFKGDQPQHF
NA	many	TRBV19	TRBJ1-2	TGTGCCAGTAGAAGTCACGGGCTCACCTTC	CASRSHGLTF
TRBD1	NA	TRBV7-6	TRBJ2-7	TGTGCCAGCAGCCCTGACGACAGGGGGTCCTACGAGCAGTACTTC	CASSPDDRGSYEQYF
NA	many	TRBV29-1	TRBJ2-5	TGCAGCTATAACCGGGCAACCGGGGAGACCCAGTACTTC	CSYNRATGETQYF
NA	NA	TRBV7-9	TRBJ1-1	TGTGCCAGCACCACGACGGGGGATACTGAAGCTTTCTTT	CASTTTGDTEAFF
TRBD2	NA	TRBV6-5	TRBJ2-5	TGTGCCAGCAGTTACTCGTTACCTAGAGCGGGAGAAGAGACCCAGTACTTC	CASSYSLPRAGEETQYF
NA	few	TRBV30	TRBJ2-5	TGTGCCTGGGTTCGCGGGATGAACGACGAGACCCAGTACTTC	CAWVRGMNDETQYF
TRBD2	many	TRBV5-5	TRBJ2-5	TGTGCCAGCAGGCGGGAGAGATTGGGGGAGACCCAGTACTTC	CASRRERLGETQYF
NA	many	TRBV6-2/TRBV6-3	TRBJ2-5	TGTGCCAGCAGGACCGGAGCGGCCGTTAGGATGTCAGAGACCCAGTACTTC	CASRTGAAVRMSETQYF
TRBD1	many	TRBV12-3/TRBV12-4	TRBJ1-5	TGTGCCAGCAGTTCTACGGGACAGTTCAATCAGCCCCAGCATTTT	CASSSTGQFNQPQHF